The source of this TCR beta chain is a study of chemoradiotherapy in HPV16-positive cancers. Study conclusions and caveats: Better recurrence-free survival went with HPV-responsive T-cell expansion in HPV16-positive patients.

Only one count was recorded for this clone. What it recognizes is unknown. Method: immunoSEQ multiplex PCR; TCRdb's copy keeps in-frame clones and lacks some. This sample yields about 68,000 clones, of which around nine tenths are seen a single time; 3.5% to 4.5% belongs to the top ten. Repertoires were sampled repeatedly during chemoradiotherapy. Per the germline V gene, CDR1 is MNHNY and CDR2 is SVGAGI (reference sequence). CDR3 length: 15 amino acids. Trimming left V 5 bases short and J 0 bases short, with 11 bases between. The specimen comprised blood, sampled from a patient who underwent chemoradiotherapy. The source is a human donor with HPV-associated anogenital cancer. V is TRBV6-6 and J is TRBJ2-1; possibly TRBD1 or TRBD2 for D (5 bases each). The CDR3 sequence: CASSPEGSSYNEQFF. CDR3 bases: TGTGCCAGCAGTCCCGAGGGGAGCTCCTACAATGAGCAGTTCTTC.